Below are 14 T cell receptor beta chains sequenced from a single sample in a study of siplizumab effects on memory and regulatory T cells. Repertoires were generated with immunoSEQ multiplex PCR, while TCRdb's copy carries only in-frame clones and drops some. The sample yields about 100,000 clones, about nine tenths seen once. The sample consisted of non-Treg CD4+ T cells sorted from blood. The receptors come from a human donor in good health.

This clone was found a few times. The chain has TRBV4-2 and TRBJ1-1, with no clear D. V was shortened by 5 bases and J by 1 base, with 8 bases between the two germline ends. Germline assignment: CDR1 LGHNA and CDR2 YNFKEQ. CDR3 length: 13 residues. The CDR3 region has the DNA TGTGCCAGCAGCAGGACGGGGAACACTGAAGCTTTCTTT. Its translation is CASSRTGNTEAFF.

V and J are TRBV29-1 and TRBJ2-5, with 8 bases lining up with TRBD1. Unmatched junction bases numbered 4, after V lost 7 bases and J lost 3 bases. CDR1 and CDR2 from the germline V gene are SQVTM and ANQGSEA. CDR3 length equals 12 residues. In DNA, the CDR3 is TGCAGCGCGGACAGGGCCAAAGAGACCCAGTACTTC. Residues: CSADRAKETQYF.

The V and J genes are TRBV7-9 and TRBJ2-2; D call uncertain. The CDR3 extends over 15 amino acids. V lost 5 bases, J lost 2 bases, and 12 bases lay in between. Per the germline V gene, CDR1 is SEHNR and CDR2 is FQNEAQ (reference sequence). The CDR3 coding sequence is TGTGCCAGCAGCCTCTTTACGTTCAACACCGGGGAGCTGTTTTTT. It is translated as CASSLFTFNTGELFF.

The chain recombines TRBV14 with TRBJ2-2; TRBD1 matches 11 bases. J gave up 5 bases and V 1 base, and 6 bases lay outside the gene matches. The CDR3 contains 17 residues. CDR1 and CDR2 from the germline V gene are SGHDN and FVKESK. CDR3 loop: CASSQASGTGGTGELFF. The CDR3 coding sequence is TGTGCCAGCAGCCAAGCATCCGGGACAGGGGGGACCGGGGAGCTGTTTTTT.

The CDR3: CASSLTVPDTQYF. The CDR3 DNA follows: TGTGCCAGCAGCTTAACGGTTCCAGATACGCAGTATTTT. The rearrangement uses TRBV7-3 and TRBJ2-3, with D hard to call. CDR1 is SGHTA and CDR2 is FQGTGA in the germline V gene. This CDR3 is built from 13 residues. V lost 0 bases and J 4 bases, leaving 5 bases between the germline ends.

This chain links TRBV5-5 with TRBJ1-1, with D possibly TRBD1 on 5 matching bases. This CDR3 is built from 14 residues. Trimming took off 0 bases at V and 0 bases at J, with 6 bases between the two ends. The germline gives CDR1 SGHKS, CDR2 YYEKEE (reference sequence). The CDR3 protein is CASSLAGMNTEAFF. In DNA, the CDR3 is TGTGCCAGCAGCTTGGCAGGGATGAACACTGAAGCTTTCTTT.

The chain uses TRBV19 and TRBJ2-4; D not resolved. Germline loops: CDR1 LNHDA, CDR2 SQIVND (reference sequence). With 6 bases removed from V and 1 base from J, the gap between germline ends came to 16 bases. The CDR3 covers 16 residues. CDR3: CASSELSQVAKNIQYF. The CDR3 nucleotides read TGTGCCAGTAGCGAGCTATCTCAGGTGGCCAAAAACATTCAGTACTTC.

V is TRBV5-6 and J is TRBJ1-3, with TRBD1 matching over 7 bases. The V gene end was trimmed by 1 base and the J gene end by 1 base; junction bases not matched to a gene: 2. This CDR3 has 15 residues. Germline CDR1 is SGHDT and CDR2 is YYEEEE. The CDR3 nucleotides are TGTGCCAGCAGCTTGCAGGGGGGATCTGGAAACACCATATATTTT. It yields the protein CASSLQGGSGNTIYF.

The chain couples TRBV7-2 to TRBJ2-1; 14 positions agree with TRBD2. Germline CDR1 and CDR2: SGHTA and FQGNSA. J was trimmed by 7 bases and V by 3 bases; bases with no gene match: 5. There are 16 residues in the CDR3. CDR3 sequence (DNA): TGTGCCAGCAGCTTGGGGACTAGCGGGAGACGGAATGAGCAGTTCTTC. As protein: CASSLGTSGRRNEQFF.

This clone was seen a single time. The chain joins TRBV9 to TRBJ1-1; a possible D gene is TRBD1 (5 bases). The length of the CDR3 is 14 residues. V lost 0 bases and J lost 4, with 10 bases in between. Germline lookup yields CDR1 SGDLS and CDR2 YYNGEE. Written as DNA, the CDR3 is TGTGCCAGCAGCGTAGGGGGGTTGTTCACTGAAGCTTTCTTT. This translates into CASSVGGLFTEAFF. The variable domain in full, completed from reference TRBV9 and TRBJ1-1, reads DSGVTQTPKHLITATGQRVTLRCSPRSGDLSVYWYQQSLDQGLQFLIQYYNGEERAKGNILERFSAQQFPDLHSELNLSSLELGDSALYFCASSVGGLFTEAFFGQGTRLTVV.

On this clone itself: The CDR3 carries no conserved terminal phenylalanine or tryptophan, so it likely arises from a read error. V gene TRBV19 combines with J gene TRBJ2-7, with no clear D. V dropped 2 bases and J dropped 3 bases, with 11 bases sitting between them. Germline CDR1 LNHDA, CDR2 SQIVND (reference sequence). The CDR3 spans 14 residues. CDR3 sequence (DNA): TGTGCCAGTAGTATAAGGGCCAGCCTCTACGAGCAGTACCTC. Protein product: CASSIRASLYEQYL.

In this sample, this clone turned up a few times. The chain has TRBV7-9 and TRBJ2-1; D unclear. This CDR3 is built from 13 residues. Trimming stripped 1 base from V and 9 bases from J, with 10 bases between. In germline, CDR1 is SEHNR, CDR2 FQNEAQ (reference sequence). CDR3 in amino acids: CASSLVPLVEQFF. DNA for the CDR3: TGTGCCAGCAGCTTAGTGCCGCTGGTTGAGCAGTTCTTC. Complete variable domain (other parts from reference TRBV7-9 and TRBJ2-1): DTGVSQNPRHKITKRGQNVTFRCDPISEHNRLYWYRQTLGQGPEFLTYFQNEAQLEKSRLLSDRFSAERPKGSFSTLEIQRTEQGDSAMYLCASSLVPLVEQFFGPGTRLTVL.

The V gene is TRBV4-2, the J gene TRBJ1-4; TRBD1 matches at 7 bases. Trimming cost V 8 bases and J 3 bases; bases outside gene matches: 3. CDR1 and CDR2 (germline): LGHNA, YNFKEQ. This CDR3 contains 13 residues. In DNA form, the CDR3 reads TGTGCCAGCTTCGGGACAGCTAATGAAAAACTGTTTTTT. Its protein product is CASFGTANEKLFF.

The rearrangement joins TRBV19 to TRBJ1-3, with no clear D. Per germline, CDR1 LNHDA and CDR2 SQIVND (reference sequence). V was pared by 7 bases and J by 0 bases, with 16 bases between. The length of the CDR3 is 16 residues. The CDR3 region is CASIEATTISGNTIYF. Written as DNA, the CDR3 is TGTGCCAGTATCGAGGCGACAACAATCTCTGGAAACACCATATATTTT.